This TCR beta chain derives from a study of blood T cell repertoires in COVID-19. CDR1 and CDR2 from the germline V gene are SGHDT and YYEEEE. J was trimmed by 3 bases and V by 3 bases; bases with no gene match: 4. The CDR3 extends over 15 amino acids. Seattle's enrolled individuals joined amid active infection and were then monitored longitudinally. This clone was recorded once. This table comes from immunoSEQ multiplex PCR, and its TCRdb copy is limited to in-frame clones, with some not included. Among fewer than 300,000 clones listed, approximately 89% were seen once. This TCR was recovered from a woman aged 25 to 39 with COVID-19, enrolled during active disease. The sequencing sample was made of peripheral blood. J is TRBJ1-2 and V is TRBV5-6, with 11 bases matching TRBD1. The chain's CDR3 is CASSWTGGRDYGYTF. The CDR3 nucleotides read TGTGCCAGCAGCTGGACAGGGGGCAGGGACTATGGCTACACCTTC.